Included here is one T cell receptor beta chain sequence, with context. The data were taken from a study of CD8+ T cells in alopecia areata. There are 16 residues in the CDR3. Germline CDR1 and CDR2: MGHDK and SYGVNS. V was pared by 1 base and J by 3 bases, with 13 bases between. Sequencing used cDNA as its template, made by extracting RNA and reverse transcribing it. Produced via immunoSEQ multiplex PCR; TCRdb's table is partial and in-frame only. The sample carries 200,000 to 250,000 clones, about 53% recorded once. This clonotype originated in a human donor with alopecia areata. This chain links TRBV25-1 with TRBJ2-1, with TRBD2 as a possible D gene (5 bases). The sequencing here drew on CD4+ T cells sorted from blood, taken at week 0. The CDR3 sequence is CASSESRGMVYNEQFF. The DNA for the CDR3 is TGTGCCAGCAGTGAATCCCGGGGTATGGTCTACAATGAGCAGTTCTTC.